The 16 T cell receptor beta chains in this list originate from one sample, sequenced in a study of post-analysis software for immune sequencing data. Their recognized antigens are unknown. Sequencing libraries made from TCR beta cDNA carried unique molecular identifiers. TCRdb recomputed calls from the PCR reads with MiXCR, one row per CDR3 protein. The sample records 740,000 or so distinct CDR3 sequences, about 57% being singletons. Findings and caveats of the study: About five TRBV segments were more frequent in patients than controls; TRBV5-6, TRBV5-1 and TRBV20-1 belonged to this group.

The sequencing input was blood. The receptors originated from a girl between 5 and 17 years old with multiple sclerosis.

The chain uses TRBV7-9 and TRBJ2-2, with D possibly matching TRBD2 (5 bases). V was clipped by 6 bases and J by 3 bases, with 17 bases between them. The CDR3 extends over 16 amino acids. Germline values: CDR1 SEHNR, CDR2 FQNEAQ (reference sequence). The CDR3 spells CASSRGRRSDTGELFF. CDR3 bases: TGTGCCAGCAGTCGGGGTCGCAGGTCGGACACCGGGGAGCTGTTTTTT.

The chain recombines TRBV7-6 with TRBJ2-7, with 7 bases that match TRBD1. Trimming cost V 5 bases and J 4 bases; bases outside gene matches: 11. Germline values: CDR1 SGHVS, CDR2 FNYEAQ. The CDR3 loop spans 15 amino acids. This CDR3 reads CASSPRPGQSYEQYF. CDR3 in DNA: TGTGCCAGCAGCCCCCGTCCGGGACAGAGTTACGAGCAGTACTTC.

V is TRBV7-9 and J is TRBJ1-2, with 9 bases fitting TRBD1. This CDR3 has 17 amino acids. The germline gives CDR1 SEHNR, CDR2 FQNEAQ (reference sequence). V shed 0 bases, J shed 6 bases, and the junction held 11 bases outside the gene matches. CDR3 amino acids: CASSLARDRADRNGYTF. CDR3 sequence (DNA): TGTGCCAGCAGCTTAGCCAGGGACAGGGCCGATCGTAATGGCTACACCTTC.

This chain joins TRBV6-1 and TRBJ2-6; D is undetermined. V lost 10 bases to trimming and J lost 0 bases, with 7 bases between them. Germline CDR1 MNHNS, CDR2 SASEGT. The CDR3 runs to 13 residues. The CDR3 loop is CAMANSGANVLTF. The CDR3 DNA is TGTGCCATGGCGAACTCTGGGGCCAACGTCCTGACTTTC.

CDR3 residues: CSVGGEVYNEQFF. The CDR3, as DNA: TGCAGCGTAGGGGGGGAGGTCTACAATGAGCAGTTCTTC. The chain joins TRBV29-1 to TRBJ2-1, with D perhaps matching TRBD2 (7 bases). This CDR3 is 13 amino acids long. Looked up from germline, CDR1 is SQVTM and CDR2 is ANQGSEA. V lost 6 bases and J lost 3, with 12 bases in between.

The gene calls are TRBV4-2 and TRBJ2-1; TRBD2 matches at 11 bases. The CDR3 has 18 amino acids. Per the germline V gene, CDR1 is LGHNA and CDR2 is YNFKEQ. V gave up 4 bases and J gave up 4 bases; unmatched junction bases: 12. The CDR3 reads CASSPLLAGDGRYNEQFF. The CDR3 nucleotides are TGTGCCAGCAGCCCTCTACTAGCGGGAGATGGTAGGTACAATGAGCAGTTCTTC.

The rearrangement joins TRBV12-3 or TRBV12-4 to TRBJ1-2, with D possibly TRBD1 on 5 matching bases. V gave up 10 bases and J gave up 7 bases, with 16 bases separating them. CDR3 size: 12 residues. CDR3 DNA sequence: TGTGCCACCATTGGTGGGGGGTTTGGCTACACCTTC. It codes for CATIGGGFGYTF.

The gene calls are TRBV2 and TRBJ2-6; D remains unclear. This CDR3 contains 17 residues. Germline CDR1 SNHLY, CDR2 FYNNEI. Trimming shortened V by 3 bases and J by 1 base, and 13 bases separated the two germline ends. CDR3 DNA sequence: TGTGCCAGCAGTGATGGCCCCAGTACTTCTGGGGCCAACGTCCTGACTTTC. Its protein is CASSDGPSTSGANVLTF.

In this sample, this clonotype turned up a few times. CDR3 in amino acids: CASSWTLSGSGANVLTF. The CDR3 DNA reads as TGTGCCAGCAGCTGGACTCTCTCTGGCTCTGGGGCCAACGTCCTGACTTTC. The rearrangement joins TRBV7-2 to TRBJ2-6, with D perhaps matching TRBD2 (5 bases). Looked up from germline, CDR1 is SGHTA and CDR2 is FQGNSA. Trimming took 4 bases from V and 0 from J, leaving 13 bases between them. This CDR3 spans 17 amino acids.

The chain recombines TRBV25-1 with TRBJ2-7, with 8 bases that match TRBD1. Per germline, CDR1 MGHDK and CDR2 SYGVNS. Germline trimming cut 9 bases from V and 3 bases from J; bases unmatched to any gene: 7. The CDR3 spans 13 residues. The CDR3 loop reads CASTDRGNYEQYF. As DNA, the CDR3 is TGTGCCAGTACAGACAGGGGAAACTACGAGCAGTACTTC.

The V and J genes are TRBV19 and TRBJ1-5, with D possibly being TRBD1 (6 bases). CDR1 and CDR2 from the germline V gene are LNHDA and SQIVND (reference sequence). V dropped 3 bases and J dropped 1 base, with 16 bases sitting between them. CDR3 size: 17 residues. The CDR3 DNA is TGTGCCAGTAGTATCCGGGGGCAAGGTATGAGCAATCAGCCCCAGCATTTT. Translation gives CASSIRGQGMSNQPQHF. The whole variable domain, remainder taken from reference TRBV19 and TRBJ1-5, is DGGITQSPKYLFRKEGQNVTLSCEQNLNHDAMYWYRQDPGQGLRLIYYSQIVNDFQKGDIAEGYSVSREKKESFPLTVTSAQKNPTAFYLCASSIRGQGMSNQPQHFGDGTRLSIL.

The chain couples TRBV2 to TRBJ2-7, with D possibly TRBD1 on 5 matching bases. The J call may be incorrect, as the DNA end agrees better with TRBJ2-5. This CDR3 is 17 amino acids long. Germline CDR1 and CDR2: SNHLY and FYNNEI. The CDR3 region has the DNA TGTGCCAGCAGTGAAGACAGGTTCGGCAGGAAAAGGGAGACCCAGTACTTC. Residues: CASSEDRFGRKRETQYF.

The sample holds one count of this clonotype. The chain uses TRBV7-3 and TRBJ2-1; D might be TRBD2 (5 bases). Germline V gives CDR1 SGHTA, CDR2 FQGTGA. Deletions cut 2 bases from V and 0 bases from J, with 11 bases between. The CDR3 is 16 amino acids. This CDR3 reads CASSLAAAGSYNEQFF. The CDR3 nucleotides read TGTGCCAGCAGCTTAGCCGCGGCGGGCTCCTACAATGAGCAGTTCTTC.

This clonotype occurred once. Relative to the germline gene, one junction end is altered; a read error may explain this. This chain uses TRBV7-7 with TRBJ1-1; tentatively, D is TRBD1 (5 bases). The CDR3 sequence is 15 residues long. Germline loops: CDR1 SSHAT, CDR2 FNYEAQ (reference sequence). CDR3 region: CASSRLTDQNTEAFF. The CDR3 DNA sequence: TGTGCTAGCAGCCGGCTGACAGATCAGAACACTGAAGCTTTCTTT.

This sequence joins TRBV29-1 and TRBJ1-1; D remains unclear. The CDR3 loop spans 13 amino acids. The germline V gene encodes CDR1 SQVTM and CDR2 ANQGSEA. V shed 6 bases and J shed 0 bases, with 11 bases lying between them. CDR3 sequence (DNA): TGCAGCGTCGCCAACGGGATGAACACTGAAGCTTTCTTT. Translation gives CSVANGMNTEAFF.

This clonotype was observed a few times. The J gene is TRBJ2-7, the V gene TRBV5-1; TRBD2 matches 7 bases. After removal of 5 bases from V and 7 bases from J, the junction contained 18 bases not matched to a gene. The CDR3 runs to 16 residues. Germline V gene data show CDR1 as SGHRS and CDR2 as YFSETQ. In nucleotides, the CDR3 is TGCGCCAGCAGGTTGCATTCGTCCAGGGACGGGAGGGAGCAGTACTTC. Its protein is CASRLHSSRDGREQYF.